This T cell receptor (beta chain) was recorded in a study of tissue T cells after allogeneic stem cell transplantation. Comments on this clone: Its specificity is not known. Gene names follow the mouse nomenclature. The CDR3 extends 1 residue past the end of the read, so its final part is completed from the germline J gene.

Study-level results: In patients and mice, blood and spleen missed much of tissue repertoire.

This CDR3 is built from 16 residues. Germline V gene data show CDR1 as NSQYPW and CDR2 as LRSPGD (reference sequence). V shed 1 base and J 1 base; nucleotides not matched to a gene: 3. Sample time point: mouse harvest day 14 after allogeneic transplant. The graft held 10^6 splenic CD5+ T cells and 10^7 T-cell-depleted bone marrow cells. Tissues came from B6→BALB/c major-mismatch GVHD mice at day 7 or 14. Sequencing of TCRbeta CDR3 at survey depth gave sequences and template counts. The repertoire was sequenced with immunoSEQ multiplex PCR; TCRdb's copy has only in-frame clones and lacks some. The table has about 5,000 clones, nearly 40% seen once.

Sample: gut tissue. This chain joins TRBV1 and TRBJ1-4, with 7 bases matching TRBD1. This clonotype originated in a female BALB/c mouse given C57BL/6 T cells with graft-versus-host disease after an allogeneic hematopoietic cell transplant. This chain's CDR3 is CTCSAAGTASNERLFF. The DNA read from the CDR3 is TGCACCTGCAGTGCAGCCGGGACAGCTTCCAACGAAAGATTATTT.